Included here is one T cell receptor (beta chain) sequence, with context. In its sample, this clonotype was seen many times. Its antigen target is currently unknown. No base quality information exists; no much larger clone differs at one position. This entry is derived from a study of T cells in Graves' hyperthyroidism and ophthalmopathy (dated by TCRdb to the late 2010s). About the study as a whole: Peripheral blood was sampled at the time of initial diagnosis, prior to any treatment. TCR V-J signatures able to tell the groups apart were searched for in a discovery cohort of approximately 95 patients, of whom 43 had Graves' ophthalmopathy and some 60 had stable Graves' hyperthyroidism. An independent validation cohort of under 20 hyperthyroidism patients and 17 patients who later progressed to ophthalmopathy tested prospective prediction of ophthalmopathy. For training and testing, the roughly 100 patients in the discovery cohort were randomly divided in a 7:3 ratio. In about 6 Graves' hyperthyroidism patients, the study also compared T-cell repertoires from thyroid tissue with T-cell repertoires from blood. Once sampling was done, hyperthyroidism patients were given methimazole at a starting dose of 30 mg daily, whereas ophthalmopathy patients were given high-dose intravenous methylprednisolone. The paper reports TCR Vbeta CDR3 sequencing of approximately 140 peripheral blood samples: under 45 ophthalmopathy, some 80 hyperthyroidism and 17 progressor patients. General findings and caveats noted by the study authors: A model built on a 13 V-J signature distinguished ophthalmopathy from stable hyperthyroidism, reaching about 88% sensitivity and 81.08% specificity in cross-validation and 80%/75% in testing. Blood samples also contained most of the expanded thyroid clonotypes (frequency above 0.001), which suggests that blood repertoires may reflect thyroid immune responses. In validation, the model predicted progression to ophthalmopathy a median of roughly 6.2 months before onset, with roughly 68% sensitivity and about 72% specificity. No statistical method was used to fix the sample size in advance, and group allocation was not hidden from the investigators.

In the ophthalmopathy patients, disease was moderately to severely active, with a Clinical Activity Score of 3 or more, a NOSPECS grade of 4 or more, and a duration of less than 3 months. The study excluded patients with uncontrolled infections, other autoimmune diseases, pregnancy or lactation. Clinical symptoms, serum thyroxine and TRAb, thyroid ultrasound, and orbital computed tomography formed the basis for the diagnoses. Ficoll-Paque density gradient centrifugation was used to isolate PBMCs from 10 ml of fresh peripheral blood. Total RNA was extracted using Trizol reagent, and RNA quality was assessed on an Agilent 2100 Bioanalyzer. According to the germline V gene, CDR1 reads MDHEN and CDR2 reads SYDVKM. From the cysteine through the phenylalanine, the CDR3 covers 15 amino acids. Only CDR3 DNA is held: 45 bases, read in frame from base 1. V is reduced by 6 bases and J by 7 bases, leaving a spacing of 21 bases between them.

TCR beta CDR3 regions were amplified from RNA transcripts. The first round of RT-PCR for the TCR CDR3 was performed with the HTBI primer set and the Qiagen OneStep RT-PCR kit. A second multiplex PCR round built the libraries, followed by size selection and purification. Libraries were sequenced paired-end with 100 bp reads on an Illumina HiSeq2000. The study's processing was this. Raw data were processed with SOAPnuke, discarding reads with adapters, uncalled bases, mean Phred below 15, or no exact constant-primer or identifier match. High-quality paired reads were merged using COPE v1.2.5, and each unique nucleotide sequence was defined as a clonotype. MiTCR v1.1 was used to align the clonotypes against IMGT TRBV, TRBD and TRBJ reference segments. The analysis included only V-J combinations with a frequency above 0.0001, which together covered around 99% of the repertoires. A TCS score was defined as the ratio between F50 (clonal expansion) and ExV (chaos), using BLOSUM62-based TCRdist between CDR3 peptides within each V-J. Welch's t-statistics and random forest reduced fewer than 550 V-J features to some 14, which were used in a naive Bayes classifier (R e1071). TCRdb took the public reads, trimmed them with fastp at Q25, ran MiXCR for clone calling and kept in-frame beta chains. All rows with the same CDR3 protein become a single entry with the most common DNA and genes. These V and J calls originate from TCRdb's pipeline instead of the authors' own analysis. The sample has roughly 550,000 distinct CDR3 sequences on record, 15% to 20% of them singletons. The ten largest clonotypes hold 25% to 30% of the sample.

Recombination joined TRBV28 with TRBJ2-5, and the D gene may be TRBD2, 5 bases matching. Sample: blood. This sequence originates from a woman aged 25 to 39 with Graves' ophthalmopathy. The DNA sequence is given as TGTGCCAGCAGGGCATACTGGGAGCAGTCCGGGACCCAGTACTTC. It translates to CASRAYWEQSGTQYF.